These 30 T cell receptor beta chains share one sample of origin, sequenced in a study of T cells in Graves' hyperthyroidism and ophthalmopathy. Amplification of TCR beta CDR3 regions used RNA as the template. First-round RT-PCR of the TCR CDR3 relied on the HTBI primer set. MiXCR was run by TCRdb on the multiplex PCR reads, yielding one entry per CDR3 protein. The data hold about 640,000 distinct CDR3 sequences, with 20% to 25% observed a single time. What was sequenced was blood. The origin of the receptors is a man younger than 45 with Graves' ophthalmopathy.

This clonotype has a count of ten or more. The chain is built from TRBV6-1 and TRBJ1-2; 8 bases map to TRBD1. Looked up from germline, CDR1 is MNHNS and CDR2 is SASEGT. CDR3 length: 14 residues. V shed 3 bases and J 5 bases; nucleotides not matched to a gene: 5. The CDR3 nucleotides read TGTGCCAGCAGTGATGGGACAGGACTTTATGGCTACACCTTC. Amino acid sequence: CASSDGTGLYGYTF.

CDR3 in amino acids: CASSYGAGGSPYEQYF. The CDR3 nucleotides read TGTGCCAGCAGTTACGGAGCAGGGGGCAGTCCCTACGAGCAGTACTTC. The chain combines TRBV28 with TRBJ2-7; 8 bases agree with TRBD1. With 4 bases clipped from V and 2 bases from J, the junction kept 10 bases outside the gene matches. CDR3 length equals 16 residues. Germline values: CDR1 MDHEN, CDR2 SYDVKM.

This clonotype was observed many times. The chain uses TRBV5-6 and TRBJ1-1; 7 bases match TRBD1. Looked up from germline, CDR1 is SGHDT and CDR2 is YYEEEE. CDR3 length equals 13 residues. Trimming at V came to 4 bases and at J to 6 bases, leaving 6 bases not matched to a gene. The CDR3 reads CASSPGTDPEAFF. The CDR3 DNA reads as TGTGCCAGCAGCCCCGGGACAGATCCTGAAGCTTTCTTT.

At least ten counts were recorded for this clonotype. The CDR3 DNA reads as TGTGCCAGCACCCTAGGGGTGGGGAACACTGAAGCTTTCTTT. As protein: CASTLGVGNTEAFF. This chain connects TRBV11-2 to TRBJ1-1, with D perhaps matching TRBD1 (5 bases). The CDR3 is 14 amino acids. CDR1 and CDR2 (germline): SGHAT, FQNNGV. The V end was cut by 7 bases, the J end by 1 base, with 13 bases between.

The table lists this clonotype with a few counts. The genes are TRBV9 and TRBJ2-1; 11 nucleotides align to TRBD2. The CDR3 covers 15 residues. The germline V gene encodes CDR1 SGDLS and CDR2 YYNGEE. J gave up 2 bases and V 3 bases, and 1 base lay outside the gene matches. CDR3 nucleotides: TGTGCCAGCAGCGGTAGCGGGAGGGCCTACAATGAGCAGTTCTTC. It encodes CASSGSGRAYNEQFF.

In its sample, this clonotype was seen a few times. The J gene is TRBJ2-6, the V gene TRBV6-6; D could derive from TRBD1 or TRBD2 (5 bases each). Germline CDR1 is MNHNY and CDR2 is SVGAGI (reference sequence). The length of the CDR3 is 16 residues. The germline V and J ends were trimmed by 2 bases and 0 bases, with 8 bases remaining between them. CDR3 loop: CASSYTRGSGANVLTF. The CDR3 nucleotides read TGTGCCAGCAGTTACACGAGGGGCTCTGGGGCCAACGTCCTGACTTTC.

The chain is built from TRBV13 and TRBJ1-5; D not resolved. Deletions cut 2 bases from V and 2 bases from J, with 10 bases between. Germline CDR1 reads PRHDT; CDR2 reads FYEKMQ (reference sequence). The CDR3 length is 15 residues. The CDR3 loop is CASSLRRQGNQPQHF. DNA of the CDR3: TGTGCCAGCAGCTTAAGGCGGCAGGGCAATCAGCCCCAGCATTTT.

There are a few counts of this clonotype. The chain links TRBV7-9 to TRBJ2-5; 9 bases align to TRBD2. Losses at the gene ends were 4 bases for V and 13 bases for J; bases not matched to a gene: 19. The CDR3 length is 16 residues. The germline V gene encodes CDR1 SEHNR and CDR2 FQNEAQ (reference sequence). The CDR3 region has the DNA TGTGCCAGCAGCTCAATACCGAATCAACTAGCGGGTATCTTGTACTTC. This sequence encodes CASSSIPNQLAGILYF.

This clonotype was observed a few times. The chain links TRBV30 to TRBJ1-3; no clear D. The CDR3 totals 14 residues. Germline V gene data show CDR1 as GTSNPN and CDR2 as SVGIG (reference sequence). V lost 0 bases to trimming and J lost 0 bases, with 6 bases between them. The CDR3 DNA reads TGTGCCTGGAGTGTTCTATCCTCTGGAAACACCATATATTTT. Protein sequence: CAWSVLSSGNTIYF.

The chain combines TRBV7-2 with TRBJ2-1; 10 bases map to TRBD2. V lost 5 bases to trimming and J lost 9 bases; unmatched junction nucleotides: 10. The CDR3 extends over 15 amino acids. CDR1 and CDR2 (germline): SGHTA, FQGNSA. The CDR3 nucleotides are TGTGCCAGCAGCGGGCTAGCGGGAGTCCGTCGTGAGCAGTTCTTC. Translation: CASSGLAGVRREQFF.

As for this clonotype: Possible read error: a much larger clone is one base away. The chain carries TRBV7-8 and TRBJ2-2, with TRBD2 as a possible D gene (6 bases). The CDR3 runs 14 residues. Germline V gene lookup returns CDR1 SGHVS and CDR2 FQNEAQ. V lost 3 bases, J lost 5 bases, and 10 bases lay in between. CDR3 residues: CASSFARETGELFF. The CDR3 nucleotides read TGTGCCAGCAGCTTTGCTCGGGAGACCGGGGAGCTGTTTTTT. Full variable domain (outside the CDR3, taken from reference TRBV7-8 and TRBJ2-2): GAGVSQSPRYKVAKRGQDVALRCDPISGHVSLFWYQQALGQGPEFLTYFQNEAQLDKSGLPSDRFFAERPEGSVSTLKIQRTQQEDSAVYLCASSFARETGELFFGEGSRLTVL.

This clonotype came up a few times. This chain links TRBV6-1 with TRBJ2-7; weak D call: TRBD1 (5 bases). The CDR3 totals 14 residues. Trimming removed 8 bases from V and 3 bases from J, with 17 bases in between. Germline loops: CDR1 MNHNS, CDR2 SASEGT. This CDR3 reads CASGEDGHYYEQYF. The CDR3 region has the DNA TGTGCCAGCGGAGAGGACGGACATTACTACGAGCAGTACTTC.

This clonotype has only a few counts. The chain has TRBV7-9 and TRBJ1-4, with D maybe TRBD1 (5 bases). The CDR3 runs 14 residues. V shed 0 bases and J shed 6 bases, with 8 bases lying between them. CDR1 SEHNR and CDR2 FQNEAQ come from the germline V gene (reference sequence). The CDR3 spells CASSLAGADEKLFF. CDR3 bases: TGTGCCAGCAGCTTAGCAGGGGCGGATGAAAAACTGTTTTTT.

This clonotype has only a few counts. This chain joins TRBV9 and TRBJ2-5; the match to TRBD1 covers 9 bases. The germline CDR1 and CDR2 sequences are SGDLS and YYNGEE. This CDR3 contains 17 residues. Trimming removed 4 bases from V and 3 bases from J; junction bases left unmatched: 13. CDR3 residues: CASSTTGTGKAEETQYF. As DNA, the CDR3 is TGTGCCAGCAGCACCACCGGGACAGGGAAGGCCGAAGAGACCCAGTACTTC.

The rearrangement links TRBV7-8 to TRBJ2-1, with 13 bases lining up with TRBD2. This CDR3 region has 15 residues. V was clipped by 8 bases and J by 7 bases; unmatched bases: 8. Germline V gene lookup returns CDR1 SGHVS and CDR2 FQNEAQ. CDR3 coding DNA: TGTGCCAGCGAACTAGCGGGAGGGCCATTTAATGAGCAGTTCTTC. Translation gives CASELAGGPFNEQFF. Based on the CDR3 plus reference TRBV7-8 and TRBJ2-1, the full variable domain is GAGVSQSPRYKVAKRGQDVALRCDPISGHVSLFWYQQALGQGPEFLTYFQNEAQLDKSGLPSDRFFAERPEGSVSTLKIQRTQQEDSAVYLCASELAGGPFNEQFFGPGTRLTVL.

A few counts support this clonotype. This chain joins TRBV4-1 and TRBJ1-1, with D uncertain. The CDR3 contains 13 residues. The germline CDR1 and CDR2 sequences are MGHRA and YSYEKL. Trimming removed 2 bases at V and 0 bases at J, with 4 bases between. CDR3 in amino acids: CASSQPVNTEAFF. The CDR3 DNA reads TGCGCCAGCAGCCAACCGGTGAACACTGAAGCTTTCTTT.

The chain combines TRBV29-1 with TRBJ1-1; D is ambiguous. Trimming shortened V by 3 bases and J by 6 bases, and 14 bases separated the two germline ends. Germline CDR1 reads SQVTM; CDR2 reads ANQGSEA. There are 13 residues in the CDR3. CDR3: CSVDAGLRAEAFF. In DNA form, the CDR3 reads TGCAGCGTTGATGCCGGGTTGAGGGCTGAAGCTTTCTTT. The full variable domain, with the rest looked up from reference TRBV29-1 and TRBJ1-1, is SAVISQKPSRDICQRGTSLTIQCQVDSQVTMMFWYRQQPGQSLTLIATANQGSEATYESGFVIDKFPISRPNLTFSTLTVSNMSPEDSSIYLCSVDAGLRAEAFFGQGTRLTVV.

The V and J genes are TRBV12-3 or TRBV12-4 and TRBJ2-2, with TRBD1 identical over 7 bases. The CDR3 spans 14 residues. V lost 6 bases and J lost 6; bases outside the gene matches: 7. CDR3 sequence: CASRRQGAAGELFF. CDR3 nucleotide sequence: TGTGCCAGCAGACGACAGGGTGCGGCCGGGGAGCTGTTTTTT.

This clonotype occurred a few times. The chain links TRBV10-3 to TRBJ2-5; D gene uncertain. Trimming pared 4 bases from V and 2 bases from J, leaving 11 bases between. Germline CDR1 is ENHRY and CDR2 is SYGVKD. The CDR3 sequence is 14 residues long. The CDR3 DNA reads TGTGCCATCAGTGGAGAACTGCCACAAGAGACCCAGTACTTC. It translates to CAISGELPQETQYF.

This clonotype was found a few times. The J gene is TRBJ2-3, the V gene TRBV9, with a tentative D call TRBD1 (6 bases). V was pared by 4 bases and J by 3 bases, with 18 bases between. The germline CDR1 and CDR2 sequences are SGDLS and YYNGEE. CDR3 length: 16 amino acids. CDR3 coding DNA: TGTGCCAGCAGCACTCCGGGCAGGGGAGAAACAGATACGCAGTATTTT. It encodes CASSTPGRGETDTQYF.

The sample holds a few counts of this clonotype. The rearrangement uses TRBV6-5 and TRBJ1-1; tentative D call: TRBD1 (6 bases). Trimming shortened V by 2 bases and J by 6 bases, and 10 bases separated the two germline ends. CDR1 is MNHEY, CDR2 SVGAGI, per germline. CDR3 length: 13 amino acids. CDR3 region: CASSYDGGSEAFF. For the CDR3, the DNA is TGTGCCAGCAGTTACGACGGGGGCTCTGAAGCTTTCTTT.

The rearrangement joins TRBV2 to TRBJ2-7, with TRBD1 identical over 7 bases. This CDR3 region has 15 residues. V lost 1 base and J lost 1; bases outside the gene matches: 4. Germline CDR1 and CDR2: SNHLY and FYNNEI. CDR3 residues: CASSEGRGTSYEQYF. Here the CDR3 DNA reads TGTGCCAGCAGTGAAGGCAGGGGGACGTCCTACGAGCAGTACTTC.

The chain is built from TRBV20-1 and TRBJ2-7; D remains ambiguous. Trimming left V 1 base short and J 1 base short, with 8 bases between. The germline gives CDR1 DFQATT, CDR2 SNEGSKA (reference sequence). The CDR3 extends over 13 amino acids. The CDR3 DNA reads TGCAGTGCTAGAGTCCCCGAATCCTACGAGCAGTACTTC. It codes for CSARVPESYEQYF.

This sequence joins TRBV5-1 and TRBJ1-1; 8 bases are shared with TRBD1. The CDR3 length is 15 residues. CDR1 is SGHRS, CDR2 YFSETQ, per germline. Trimming cost V 3 bases and J 1 base; bases outside gene matches: 5. The CDR3 here is CASSSNRGGNTEAFF. CDR3 DNA sequence: TGCGCCAGCAGCTCTAACAGGGGGGGGAACACTGAAGCTTTCTTT.

This clonotype has only a few counts. V is TRBV27 and J is TRBJ2-1, with 9 nucleotides matching TRBD2. V shed 9 bases, J shed 5 bases, and the junction held 8 bases outside the gene matches. Looked up from germline, CDR1 is MNHEY and CDR2 is SMNVEV (reference sequence). The CDR3 covers 14 residues. CDR3 loop: CASHGTSLNNEQFF. The CDR3 DNA follows: TGTGCCAGTCACGGGACTAGCCTTAACAATGAGCAGTTCTTC.

The V call is TRBV9, the J call TRBJ2-2; D uncertain. CDR3 size: 14 residues. The V gene lost 0 bases and the J gene lost 6 bases, with 9 bases spanning the gap. Germline V CDR1 and CDR2: SGDLS, YYNGEE. Written as DNA, the CDR3 is TGTGCCAGCAGCGTAGAGGTCGGGTCCGGGGAGCTGTTTTTT. The encoded protein is CASSVEVGSGELFF.

This clonotype has ten or more counts. The chain links TRBV3-1 to TRBJ2-3; D is unresolved. Germline CDR1 LGHDT, CDR2 YNNKEL (reference sequence). The V end was cut by 1 base, the J end by 2 bases, with 10 bases between. This CDR3 contains 15 residues. The CDR3 reads CASSQGVGFTDTQYF. The CDR3 coding sequence is TGTGCCAGCAGCCAAGGAGTGGGGTTCACAGATACGCAGTATTTT.

The CDR3 region is CAISPYTSGTGTYEQYF. CDR3 sequence (DNA): TGTGCCATCAGCCCCTATACCTCCGGGACAGGCACTTATGAGCAGTACTTC. The rearrangement joins TRBV28 to TRBJ2-7, with TRBD1 identical over 8 bases. Germline assignment: CDR1 MDHEN and CDR2 SYDVKM. This CDR3 has 17 amino acids. V gave up 10 bases and J gave up 7 bases; unmatched junction bases: 24.

The V gene is TRBV7-8, the J gene TRBJ2-5; 9 bases are a match to TRBD2. CDR1 and CDR2 from the germline V gene are SGHVS and FQNEAQ. The CDR3 consists of 15 residues. After removal of 5 bases from V and 1 base from J, the junction contained 5 bases not matched to a gene. The CDR3 bases are TGTGCCAGCAGCCGAAGACTAGCGGCCCAAGAGACCCAGTACTTC. Amino acid sequence: CASSRRLAAQETQYF.

This clonotype was counted only a few times. V and J are TRBV12-3 or TRBV12-4 and TRBJ2-7; no clear D gene. V lost 6 bases to trimming and J lost 3 bases, with 15 bases between them. This CDR3 is 14 amino acids long. CDR3 loop: CASRFGAAGYEQYF. In DNA form, the CDR3 reads TGTGCCAGCAGGTTTGGAGCAGCTGGCTACGAGCAGTACTTC.